This passage covers 13 T cell receptor beta chains from one sample sequenced in a study of cytomegalovirus exposure and HLA in healthy donors. Clones were sequenced by immunoSEQ multiplex PCR, and TCRdb holds only the in-frame ones, with some missing. Found here are approximately 170,000 clones, roughly 85% of them singletons; the top ten hold 15% to 20%. Sequenced input: PBMCs. Every receptor here comes from a man in his late teens or twenties in good health and CMV-seropositive.

This chain uses TRBV19 with TRBJ2-7; 8 bases align to TRBD1. The J segment lost 6 bases and the V segment lost 3 bases, leaving 4 bases of the junction unmatched. Looked up from germline, CDR1 is LNHDA and CDR2 is SQIVND (reference sequence). This CDR3 comprises 13 residues. The CDR3 reads CASSISGGVEQYF. The CDR3 DNA sequence: TGTGCCAGTAGTATTTCAGGGGGCGTCGAGCAGTACTTC.

The genes are TRBV30 and TRBJ2-1; 10 bases line up with TRBD2. Trimming cost V 5 bases and J 9 bases; bases outside gene matches: 4. The V gene's germline CDR1 is GTSNPN and CDR2 SVGIG (reference sequence). The CDR3 length is 12 residues. CDR3 protein: CAWEREGLEQFF. The CDR3 nucleotides are TGTGCCTGGGAGCGGGAGGGCCTTGAGCAGTTCTTC.

V is TRBV30 and J is TRBJ2-1; 13 nucleotides line up with TRBD2. The V gene end was trimmed by 3 bases and the J gene end by 15 bases; junction bases not matched to a gene: 11. Germline V gene data show CDR1 as GTSNPN and CDR2 as SVGIG (reference sequence). The CDR3 contains 14 residues. CDR3 nucleotide sequence: TGTGCCTGGAGCGAAGGACTAGCGGGAGTTGTGCCGTTCTTC. Its translation: CAWSEGLAGVVPFF.

The chain combines TRBV11-2 with TRBJ2-3; D is unresolved. Trimming left V 3 bases short and J 3 bases short, with 7 bases between. Germline CDR1 SGHAT, CDR2 FQNNGV. The CDR3 totals 13 residues. CDR3 sequence (DNA): TGTGCCAGCAGCTTGTCCAGGACAGATACGCAGTATTTT. Amino acids: CASSLSRTDTQYF.

On this clone: This sample also contains other DNA sequences that code for the same CDR3. This chain joins TRBV6-5 and TRBJ1-1; D might be TRBD1 (5 bases). Trimming took off 2 bases at V and 0 bases at J, with 10 bases between the two ends. Per germline, CDR1 MNHEY and CDR2 SVGAGI. This CDR3 region has 15 residues. CDR3 coding DNA: TGTGCCAGCAGTTACGGGGCAGGAATGAACACTGAAGCTTTCTTT. It encodes CASSYGAGMNTEAFF.

The J gene is TRBJ2-5, the V gene TRBV2; D possibly corresponds to TRBD1 (5 bases). The CDR3 spans 16 residues. Trimming cost V 4 bases and J 2 bases, with 17 bases left between them. The germline V gene encodes CDR1 SNHLY and CDR2 FYNNEI. CDR3 protein: CASSAIDSPVQETQYF. The CDR3 coding sequence is TGTGCCAGCAGTGCAATAGACAGCCCGGTGCAAGAGACCCAGTACTTC. The full variable domain, with the rest looked up from reference TRBV2 and TRBJ2-5, is EPEVTQTPSHQVTQMGQEVILRCVPISNHLYFYWYRQILGQKVEFLVSFYNNEISEKSEIFDDQFSVERPDGSNFTLKIRSTKLEDSAMYFCASSAIDSPVQETQYFGPGTRLLVL.

The J gene is TRBJ2-7, the V gene TRBV4-1; TRBD1 matches 8 bases. There are 16 residues in the CDR3. V lost 2 bases to trimming and J lost 0 bases; unmatched junction nucleotides: 6. The germline V gene has CDR1 MGHRA and CDR2 YSYEKL. The CDR3 coding sequence is TGCGCCAGCAGCCAAAGGACAGGGCTAAGCTCCTACGAGCAGTACTTC. Its protein is CASSQRTGLSSYEQYF.

J is TRBJ2-3 and V is TRBV7-2; a possible D gene is TRBD2 (5 bases). Trimming left V 5 bases short and J 7 bases short, with 19 bases between. The germline V gene has CDR1 SGHTA and CDR2 FQGNSA. The CDR3 is made up of 15 amino acids. In DNA form, the CDR3 reads TGTGCCAGCAGCGCCAGTTGGTGGGAGAGGAATACGCAGTATTTT. Protein product: CASSASWWERNTQYF.

This clone has only a few counts. The V gene is TRBV6-1, the J gene TRBJ1-5; 7 bases are a match to TRBD1. Germline CDR1 is MNHNS and CDR2 is SASEGT. J gave up 7 bases and V 2 bases, and 11 bases lay outside the gene matches. The CDR3 spans 16 residues. In DNA form, the CDR3 reads TGTGCCAGCAGTGAACATCAGGCAGGGGGAGGCCAGCCCCAGCATTTT. Its translation: CASSEHQAGGGQPQHF.

This clone has just one count. This sequence joins TRBV19 and TRBJ1-1, with D hard to call. V lost 7 bases to trimming and J lost 1 base, with 13 bases between them. The CDR3 has 14 amino acids. CDR1 LNHDA and CDR2 SQIVND come from the germline V gene (reference sequence). Here the CDR3 reads CASTPHQANTEAFF. CDR3 nucleotide sequence: TGTGCCAGTACGCCCCACCAGGCGAACACTGAAGCTTTCTTT.

Concerning this clone itself: The sample has other DNA sequences that encode this CDR3 too. This rearrangement joins TRBV9 to TRBJ2-7, with 8 nucleotides matching TRBD1. The CDR3 consists of 14 residues. Trimming removed 3 bases from V and 0 bases from J; junction bases left unmatched: 2. Looked up from germline, CDR1 is SGDLS and CDR2 is YYNGEE. CDR3 sequence reads: CASSATGGSYEQYF. CDR3 DNA: TGTGCCAGCAGCGCCACAGGGGGCTCCTACGAGCAGTACTTC. Supplemented by reference TRBV9 and TRBJ2-7, the full variable domain reads DSGVTQTPKHLITATGQRVTLRCSPRSGDLSVYWYQQSLDQGLQFLIQYYNGEERAKGNILERFSAQQFPDLHSELNLSSLELGDSALYFCASSATGGSYEQYFGPGTRLTVT.

V is TRBV2 and J is TRBJ2-3; D gene ambiguous. The CDR3 spans 11 residues. Germline CDR1 is SNHLY and CDR2 is FYNNEI. CDR3 residues: CGNSQEDTQYF. The CDR3 DNA follows: TGTGGTAACAGCCAAGAGGATACGCAGTATTTT.

This sequence joins TRBV30 and TRBJ2-5; 7 bases align to TRBD2. This CDR3 has 18 amino acids. The ends lost 2 bases at V and 6 bases at J; junction bases unmatched: 21. The germline V gene has CDR1 GTSNPN and CDR2 SVGIG (reference sequence). CDR3 sequence (DNA): TGTGCCTGGAGTAATGCCGCCCAAATCGGGAGGATTAGAAAGACCCAGTACTTC. Protein product: CAWSNAAQIGRIRKTQYF.